This TCR beta chain was observed in a study of beta chain features in type 1 diabetes. At the level of the study: When patients were set against healthy donors, age, gender and cell yields were similar.

Every isolated RNA sample was fully reverse transcribed, so sequencing captured expressed TCRB transcripts. Deep immunoSEQ sequencing covered naive, central memory and regulatory T cell samples. Repertoires were generated with immunoSEQ multiplex PCR, while TCRdb's copy carries only in-frame clones and drops some. Among about 220,000 clones listed, approximately 11% were seen once. Each donor gave one heparinised blood draw averaging around 0.12 L. Markers CD45RO/CCR7/CD25/CD127/CD95/CD27 served to sort CD4+ naive, central memory, regulatory and stem cell-like memory cells. A few counts support this clone. CDR3 size: 12 residues. The germline V and J ends were trimmed by 4 bases and 2 bases, with 9 bases remaining between them. Germline CDR1 and CDR2: SQVTM and ANQGSEA.

The V gene is TRBV29-1, the J gene TRBJ2-7, with D unclear. Specimen: central memory CD4+ T cells from blood. The TCR comes from a man aged 18 to 29 in good health. In DNA, the CDR3 is TGCAGCGTTGTTCTCCAGACCTACGAGCAGTACTTC. Encoded protein: CSVVLQTYEQYF.